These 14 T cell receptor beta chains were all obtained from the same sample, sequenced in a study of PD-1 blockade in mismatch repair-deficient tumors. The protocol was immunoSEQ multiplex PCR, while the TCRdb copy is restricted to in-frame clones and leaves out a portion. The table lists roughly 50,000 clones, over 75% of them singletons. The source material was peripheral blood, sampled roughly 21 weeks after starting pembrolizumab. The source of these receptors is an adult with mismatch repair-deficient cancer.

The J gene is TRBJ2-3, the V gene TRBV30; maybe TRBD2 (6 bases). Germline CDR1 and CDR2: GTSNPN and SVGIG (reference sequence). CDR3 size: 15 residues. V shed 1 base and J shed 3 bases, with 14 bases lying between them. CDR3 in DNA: TGTGCCTGGAGTGGGGGGAGGATTAATACAGATACGCAGTATTTT. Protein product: CAWSGGRINTDTQYF.

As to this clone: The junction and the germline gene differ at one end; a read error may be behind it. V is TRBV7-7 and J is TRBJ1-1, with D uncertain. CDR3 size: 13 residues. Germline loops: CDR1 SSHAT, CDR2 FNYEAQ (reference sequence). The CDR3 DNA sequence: TGTGCTAGCAGCTTTAGCCAGAACACTGAAGCTTTCTTT. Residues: CASSFSQNTEAFF.

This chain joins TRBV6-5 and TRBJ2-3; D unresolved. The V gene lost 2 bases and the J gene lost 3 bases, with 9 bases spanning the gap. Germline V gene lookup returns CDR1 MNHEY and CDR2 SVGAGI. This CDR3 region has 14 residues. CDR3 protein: CASSYMGFTDTQYF. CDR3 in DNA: TGTGCCAGCAGTTACATGGGGTTTACAGATACGCAGTATTTT.

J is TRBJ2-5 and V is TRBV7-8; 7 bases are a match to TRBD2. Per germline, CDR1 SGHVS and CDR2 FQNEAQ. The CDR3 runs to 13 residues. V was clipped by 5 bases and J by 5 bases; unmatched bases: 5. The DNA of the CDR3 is TGTGCCAGCAGCGTACTAGCGAGGGAGACCCAGTACTTC. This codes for CASSVLARETQYF.

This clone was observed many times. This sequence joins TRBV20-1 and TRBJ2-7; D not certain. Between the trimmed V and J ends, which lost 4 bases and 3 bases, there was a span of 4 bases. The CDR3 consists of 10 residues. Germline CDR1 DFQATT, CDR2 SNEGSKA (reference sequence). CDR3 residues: CSATNYEQYF. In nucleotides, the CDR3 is TGCAGTGCTACCAACTACGAGCAGTACTTC.

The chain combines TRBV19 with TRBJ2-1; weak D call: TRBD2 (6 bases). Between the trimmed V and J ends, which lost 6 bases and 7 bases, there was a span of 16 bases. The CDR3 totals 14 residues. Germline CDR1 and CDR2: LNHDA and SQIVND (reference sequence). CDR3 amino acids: CASRPTGVRNEQFF. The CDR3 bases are TGTGCCAGTAGACCAACGGGAGTTCGGAATGAGCAGTTCTTC.

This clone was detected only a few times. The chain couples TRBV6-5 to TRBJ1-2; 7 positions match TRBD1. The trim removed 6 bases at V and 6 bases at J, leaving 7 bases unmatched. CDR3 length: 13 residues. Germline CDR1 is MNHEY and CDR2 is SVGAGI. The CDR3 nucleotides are TGTGCCAGCAGCCCTGACAGGGACGATGGCTACACCTTC. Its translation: CASSPDRDDGYTF.

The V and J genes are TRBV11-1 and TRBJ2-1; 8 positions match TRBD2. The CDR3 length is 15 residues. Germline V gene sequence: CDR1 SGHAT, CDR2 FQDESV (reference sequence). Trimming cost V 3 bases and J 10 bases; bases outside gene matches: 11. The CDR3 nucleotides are TGTGCCAGCAGCTTGGCGGGAGGCGGGGGCTCCGAGCAGTTCTTC. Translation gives CASSLAGGGGSEQFF.

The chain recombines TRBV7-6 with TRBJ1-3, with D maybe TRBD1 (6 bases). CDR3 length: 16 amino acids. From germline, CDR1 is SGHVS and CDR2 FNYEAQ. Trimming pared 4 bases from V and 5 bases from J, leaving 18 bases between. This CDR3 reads CASSSLAGRGRNTIYF. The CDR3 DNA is TGTGCCAGCAGCTCCCTAGCGGGCAGGGGACGAAACACCATATATTTT.

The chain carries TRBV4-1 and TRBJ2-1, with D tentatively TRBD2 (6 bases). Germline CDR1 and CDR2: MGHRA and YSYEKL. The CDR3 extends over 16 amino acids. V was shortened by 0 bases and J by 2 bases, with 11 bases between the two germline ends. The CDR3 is CASSQDSRLAYNEQFF. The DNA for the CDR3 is TGCGCCAGCAGCCAAGACTCGAGACTAGCCTACAATGAGCAGTTCTTC.

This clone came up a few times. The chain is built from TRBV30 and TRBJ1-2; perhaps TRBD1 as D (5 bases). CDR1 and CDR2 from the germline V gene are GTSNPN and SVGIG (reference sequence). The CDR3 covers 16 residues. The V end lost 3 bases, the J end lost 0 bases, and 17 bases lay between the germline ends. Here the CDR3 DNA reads TGTGCCTGGAGACAACCGGGGCTCCTCGCTAACTATGGCTACACCTTC. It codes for CAWRQPGLLANYGYTF.

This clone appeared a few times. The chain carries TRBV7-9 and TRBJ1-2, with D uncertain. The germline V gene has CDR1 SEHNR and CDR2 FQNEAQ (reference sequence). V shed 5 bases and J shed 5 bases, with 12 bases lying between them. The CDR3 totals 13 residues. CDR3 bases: TGTGCCAGCAGCCCGACGGGTGGATATGGCTACACCTTC. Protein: CASSPTGGYGYTF.

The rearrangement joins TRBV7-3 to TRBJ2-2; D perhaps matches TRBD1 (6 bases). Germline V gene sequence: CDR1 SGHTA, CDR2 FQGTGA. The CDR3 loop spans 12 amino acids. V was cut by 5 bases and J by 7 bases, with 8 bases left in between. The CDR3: CASSQGNGELFF. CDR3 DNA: TGTGCCAGCAGCCAGGGGAACGGGGAGCTGTTTTTT.

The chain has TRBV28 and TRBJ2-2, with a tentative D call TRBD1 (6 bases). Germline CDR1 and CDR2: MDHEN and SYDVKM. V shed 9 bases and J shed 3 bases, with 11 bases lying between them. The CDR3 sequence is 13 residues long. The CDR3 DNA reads TGTGCCAGTGGCAGGGGTTACACCGGGGAGCTGTTTTTT. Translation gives CASGRGYTGELFF.